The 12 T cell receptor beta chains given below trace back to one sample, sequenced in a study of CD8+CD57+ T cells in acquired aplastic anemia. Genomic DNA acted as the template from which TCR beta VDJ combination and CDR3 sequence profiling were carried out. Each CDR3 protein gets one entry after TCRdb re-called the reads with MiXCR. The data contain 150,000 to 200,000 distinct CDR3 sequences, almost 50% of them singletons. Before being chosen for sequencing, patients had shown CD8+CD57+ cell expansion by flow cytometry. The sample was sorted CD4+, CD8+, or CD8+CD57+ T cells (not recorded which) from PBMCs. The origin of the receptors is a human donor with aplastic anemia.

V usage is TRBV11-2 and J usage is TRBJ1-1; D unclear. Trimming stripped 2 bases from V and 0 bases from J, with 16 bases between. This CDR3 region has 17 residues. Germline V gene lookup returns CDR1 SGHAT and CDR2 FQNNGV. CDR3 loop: CASSLLQVRSMNTEAFF. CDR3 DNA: TGTGCCAGCAGCTTATTGCAGGTACGGAGTATGAACACTGAAGCTTTCTTT.

This chain's CDR3 is CASSIEGTKADTQYF. The CDR3 bases are TGTGCCAGTAGTATAGAAGGAACGAAGGCTGATACGCAGTATTTT. The V gene is TRBV19, the J gene TRBJ2-3; D uncertain. The CDR3 covers 15 residues. Trimming shortened V by 0 bases and J by 6 bases, and 13 bases separated the two germline ends. The V gene's germline CDR1 is LNHDA and CDR2 SQIVND (reference sequence).

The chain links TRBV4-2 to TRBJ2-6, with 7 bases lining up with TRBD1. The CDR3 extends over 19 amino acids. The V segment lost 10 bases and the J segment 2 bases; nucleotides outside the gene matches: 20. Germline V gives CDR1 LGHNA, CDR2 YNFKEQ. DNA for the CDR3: TGTGCCACGCGGACTTTACAAGGCAGGGGGATAGCTGGGGCCAACGTCCTGACTTTC. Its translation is CATRTLQGRGIAGANVLTF.

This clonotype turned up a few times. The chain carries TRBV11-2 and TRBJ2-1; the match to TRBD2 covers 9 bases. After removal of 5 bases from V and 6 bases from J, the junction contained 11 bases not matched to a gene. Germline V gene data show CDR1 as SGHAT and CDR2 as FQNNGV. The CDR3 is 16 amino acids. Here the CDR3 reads CASSHSRGGGSNEQFF. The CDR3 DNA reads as TGTGCCAGCAGCCATTCGCGGGGGGGCGGGAGCAATGAGCAGTTCTTC.

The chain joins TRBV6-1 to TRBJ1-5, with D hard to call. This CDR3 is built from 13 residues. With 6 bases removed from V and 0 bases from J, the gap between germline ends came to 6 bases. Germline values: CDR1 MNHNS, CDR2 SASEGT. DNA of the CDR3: TGTGCCAGCAGGATCGATAGCAATCAGCCCCAGCATTTT. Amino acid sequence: CASRIDSNQPQHF.

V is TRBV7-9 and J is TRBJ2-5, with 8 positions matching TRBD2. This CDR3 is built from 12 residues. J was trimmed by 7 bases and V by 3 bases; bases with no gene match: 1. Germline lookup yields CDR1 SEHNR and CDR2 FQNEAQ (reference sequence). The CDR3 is CASSLSGGTQYF. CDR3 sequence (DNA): TGTGCCAGCAGCTTGAGCGGGGGGACCCAGTACTTC.

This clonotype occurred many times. CDR3 nucleotides: TGCGCCAGCAGCACGGACAGGGAGATACCGAACACTGAAGCTTTCTTT. Its translation is CASSTDREIPNTEAFF. The chain links TRBV5-1 to TRBJ1-1; 8 bases match TRBD1. Trimming cost V 4 bases and J 1 base; bases outside gene matches: 9. Germline CDR1 SGHRS, CDR2 YFSETQ. CDR3 size: 16 residues.

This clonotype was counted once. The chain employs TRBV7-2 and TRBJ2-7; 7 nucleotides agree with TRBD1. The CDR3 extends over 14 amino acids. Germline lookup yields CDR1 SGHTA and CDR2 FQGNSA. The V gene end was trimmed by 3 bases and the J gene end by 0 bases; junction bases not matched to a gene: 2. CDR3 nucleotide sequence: TGTGCCAGCAGCTTGCAGGGGGACTCCTACGAGCAGTACTTC. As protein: CASSLQGDSYEQYF. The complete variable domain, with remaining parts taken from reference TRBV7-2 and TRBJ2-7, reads GAGVSQSPSNKVTEKGKDVELRCDPISGHTALYWYRQSLGQGLEFLIYFQGNSAPDKSGLPSDRFSAERTGGSVSTLTIQRTQQEDSAVYLCASSLQGDSYEQYFGPGTRLTVT.

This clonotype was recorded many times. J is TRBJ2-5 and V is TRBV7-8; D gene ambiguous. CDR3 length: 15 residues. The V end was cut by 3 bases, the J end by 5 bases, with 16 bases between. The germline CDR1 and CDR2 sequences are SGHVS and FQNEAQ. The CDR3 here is CASSLPRRMGETQYF. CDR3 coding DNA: TGTGCCAGCAGCTTGCCGCGGAGAATGGGGGAGACCCAGTACTTC.

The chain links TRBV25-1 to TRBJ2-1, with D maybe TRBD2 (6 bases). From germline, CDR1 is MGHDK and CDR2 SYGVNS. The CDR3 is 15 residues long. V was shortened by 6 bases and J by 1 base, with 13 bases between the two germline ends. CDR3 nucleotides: TGTGCCAGCAGCCCTAGCAGCGGGTCCTACAATGAGCAGTTCTTC. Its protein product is CASSPSSGSYNEQFF.

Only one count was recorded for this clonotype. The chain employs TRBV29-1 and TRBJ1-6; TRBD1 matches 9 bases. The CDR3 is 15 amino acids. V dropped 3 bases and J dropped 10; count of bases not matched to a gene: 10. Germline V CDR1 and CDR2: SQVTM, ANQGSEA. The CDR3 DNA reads TGCAGCGTTGACTGCACAGGGGGCTTAAGGTCACCCCTCCACTTT. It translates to CSVDCTGGLRSPLHF. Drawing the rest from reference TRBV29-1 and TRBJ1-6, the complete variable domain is SAVISQKPSRDICQRGTSLTIQCQVDSQVTMMFWYRQQPGQSLTLIATANQGSEATYESGFVIDKFPISRPNLTFSTLTVSNMSPEDSSIYLCSVDCTGGLRSPLHFGNGTRLTVT.

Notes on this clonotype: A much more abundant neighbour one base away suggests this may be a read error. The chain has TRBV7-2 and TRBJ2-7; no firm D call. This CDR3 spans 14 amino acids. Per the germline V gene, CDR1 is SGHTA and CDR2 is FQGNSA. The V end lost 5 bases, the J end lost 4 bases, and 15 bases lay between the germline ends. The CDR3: CASSVESGSYEQYF. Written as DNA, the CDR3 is TGTGCCAGCAGCGTAGAGTCGGGCAGTTACGAGCAGTACTTC.